Listed below are T cell receptor beta chains from one sample, sequenced in a study of cytomegalovirus exposure and HLA in healthy donors. Clones were sequenced by immunoSEQ multiplex PCR, and TCRdb holds only the in-frame ones, with some missing. This sample yields approximately 140,000 clones, of which 70% to 85% are seen a single time; 2.5% to 3.5% belongs to the top ten. What was sequenced was PBMCs. The origin of the receptors is a boy younger than 10 in good health and CMV-seronegative. CDR3s include the opening cysteine and the closing phenylalanine or tryptophan. Each record gives: D gene, V gene, J gene, clone size, CDR3 DNA, CDR3 protein. A D gene is named only where the DNA matches it firmly. Size is stated for part of the rows, as once, few or many counts, or as a class when the clone is expanded.

NA	TRBV6-5	TRBJ1-1	NA	TGTGCCAGCAGTCTTACTACGTCGGGTGGCACTGAAGCTTTCTTT	CASSLTTSGGTEAFF
TRBD1	TRBV7-9	TRBJ1-3	NA	TGTGCCAGCAGCAACCCGGACAGGGCCGGAAACACCATATATTTT	CASSNPDRAGNTIYF
NA	TRBV7-9	TRBJ1-3	NA	TGTGCCAGCAGCTTGGTGGACACGACAGGAAACACCATATATTTT	CASSLVDTTGNTIYF
NA	TRBV7-6	TRBJ1-2	once	TGTGCCAGCAGCTATCTAACAGGGTCCAATGGCTACACCTTC	CASSYLTGSNGYTF
NA	TRBV9	TRBJ2-3	NA	TGTGCCAGCAGCGTGACGGGGTGGACCACAGATACGCAGTATTTT	CASSVTGWTTDTQYF
TRBD1	TRBV7-2	TRBJ1-1	NA	TGTGCCAGCATCCATCGAGGGGGCGGCACTGAAGCTTTCTTT	CASIHRGGGTEAFF
NA	TRBV6-5	TRBJ2-7	NA	TGTGCCAGCAGGGACTTGGGGAACTACGAGCAGTACTTC	CASRDLGNYEQYF
NA	TRBV7-8	TRBJ1-3	NA	TGTGCCACGGCTCGACTCCTCTCTGGAAACACCATATATTTT	CATARLLSGNTIYF
NA	TRBV7-9	TRBJ2-1	NA	TGTGCCAGCAGCTTAAATCCAGATTACAATGAGCAGTTCTTC	CASSLNPDYNEQFF
NA	TRBV27	TRBJ1-1	NA	TGTGCCAGCAGTTTATTGGCGGGGGCAATCACTGAAGCTTTCTTT	CASSLLAGAITEAFF
NA	TRBV6-1	TRBJ2-7	NA	TGTGCCAGCAGTGAAGAAGGGGACGGGGGCTACGAGCAGTACTTC	CASSEEGDGGYEQYF
NA	TRBV7-8	TRBJ1-6	NA	TGTGCCAGCAGCACAACCTCCTATAATTCACCCCTCCACTTT	CASSTTSYNSPLHF
NA	TRBV30	TRBJ2-2	NA	TGTGCCTGGCAGGGTCGGTACACCGGGGAGCTGTTTTTT	CAWQGRYTGELFF
NA	TRBV6-1	TRBJ1-5	NA	TGTGCCAGCGGGGGGGGGAATGAGGTTCAGCCCCAGCATTTT	CASGGGNEVQPQHF
NA	TRBV19	TRBJ2-1	NA	TGTGCCAGTAGTATGACAAACGACCAAAATGAGCAGTTCTTC	CASSMTNDQNEQFF
TRBD2	TRBV10-2	TRBJ2-3	NA	TGCGCCAGCAGTGTAGCTGGGGGGGCAGATACGCAGTATTTT	CASSVAGGADTQYF
TRBD2	TRBV11-3	TRBJ2-3	NA	TGTGCCAGCAGCTTAGGCGTAGCGGGAGAGGGCACAGATACGCAGTATTTT	CASSLGVAGEGTDTQYF
NA	TRBV6-5	TRBJ2-1	NA	TGTGCCAGCAGTTCGACAGGTCTTTGGCAGTTCTTC	CASSSTGLWQFF
TRBD1	TRBV7-3	TRBJ1-1	NA	TGTGCCAGCAGCGTGACAGGGGGCGCAAGCACTGAAGCTTTCTTT	CASSVTGGASTEAFF
NA	TRBV18	TRBJ2-1	NA	TGTGCCAGCTCACCACGGGAGGATACCCTCTCATCCAATGAGCAGTTCTTC	CASSPREDTLSSNEQFF
NA	TRBV2	TRBJ2-1	NA	TGTGCCAGCTCCGGCGGGCCCGGTTATGAGCAGTTCTTC	CASSGGPGYEQFF
TRBD1	TRBV10-1	TRBJ1-2	NA	TGCGCCAGCAGTTCGACAGGGGCGCTCACCTTC	CASSSTGALTF
TRBD1	TRBV19	TRBJ2-7	NA	TGTGCCAGTAGTATTGCCGGGACAGGGGGTTTCTACGCGCAGTACTTC	CASSIAGTGGFYAQYF
NA	TRBV7-9	TRBJ2-1	NA	TGTGCCAGCAGCTTAACTTATGAGCAGTTCTTC	CASSLTYEQFF
TRBD2	TRBV7-2	TRBJ2-5	NA	TGTGCCAGCAGTTGGGGCGGGGGGGCGGAGACCCAGTACTTC	CASSWGGGAETQYF
TRBD2	TRBV7-2	TRBJ2-1	NA	TGTGCCAGCAGCTTAGGGCTAGCGGGGTACAATGAGCAGTTCTTC	CASSLGLAGYNEQFF